Below, 11 T cell receptor beta chains from the same sample are listed, as sequenced in a study of shared clonotypes between healthy human individuals. Clones were read by immunoSEQ multiplex PCR, and TCRdb kept only the in-frame ones, dropping some. The top ten hold 0.3% to 0.4% of the sample, which has about 2.5 million clones, 85% to 95% seen once. Material: naive CD4+ T cells from PBMCs. Documented subset: CD45RA+ positively selected. The receptors shown here come from a man aged 18 to 35 in good health. Some clones in this sample may be carry-over from other donors' samples.

This clone has a single count. The chain joins TRBV27 to TRBJ1-3; possibly TRBD1 for D (5 bases). Germline V gene lookup returns CDR1 MNHEY and CDR2 SMNVEV (reference sequence). The CDR3 is 15 residues long. The V and J ends lost 5 bases and 3 bases respectively, with 14 bases between them. CDR3 in DNA: TGTGCCAGCAGTCCCAGGGCGGGTGGTGGAAACACCATATATTTT. This codes for CASSPRAGGGNTIYF.

This clone was recorded only once. The V gene is TRBV7-9, the J gene TRBJ2-1; D is ambiguous. The CDR3 sequence is 17 residues long. Germline CDR1 is SEHNR and CDR2 is FQNEAQ (reference sequence). The V end was cut by 4 bases, the J end by 0 bases, with 16 bases between. DNA for the CDR3: TGTGCCAGCAGCTCACCAAGGACGTCTAGCTCCTACAATGAGCAGTTCTTC. Translated: CASSSPRTSSSYNEQFF.

The CDR3, as DNA: TGTGCCAGCAGTTTAGAGGGTAGCGGGATCTACGAGCAGTACTTC. It yields the protein CASSLEGSGIYEQYF. The chain uses TRBV28 and TRBJ2-7, with 8 bases that match TRBD2. V gave up 2 bases and J gave up 3 bases; unmatched junction bases: 6. This CDR3 spans 15 amino acids. CDR1 MDHEN and CDR2 SYDVKM come from the germline V gene.

The chain couples TRBV5-1 to TRBJ1-3; possible D gene TRBD1, 5 bases. V lost 7 bases to trimming and J lost 3 bases, with 14 bases between them. The CDR3 sequence is 14 residues long. In germline, CDR1 is SGHRS, CDR2 YFSETQ. The CDR3 DNA follows: TGCGCCAGCTGTAGGGGTTCGGATGGAAACACCATATATTTT. It translates to CASCRGSDGNTIYF. Based on the CDR3 plus reference TRBV5-1 and TRBJ1-3, the full variable domain is KAGVTQTPRYLIKTRGQQVTLSCSPISGHRSVSWYQQTPGQGLQFLFEYFSETQRNKGNFPGRFSGRQFSNSRSEMNVSTLELGDSALYLCASCRGSDGNTIYFGEGSWLTVV.

The rearrangement links TRBV27 to TRBJ1-5; D is unresolved. V lost 6 bases to trimming and J lost 2 bases, with 17 bases between them. Germline V gives CDR1 MNHEY, CDR2 SMNVEV (reference sequence). The CDR3 runs to 16 residues. The CDR3, as DNA: TGTGCCAGCAGCCCACTCGTCGCGAGGCGCAATCAGCCCCAGCATTTT. It encodes CASSPLVARRNQPQHF.

The chain uses TRBV7-2 and TRBJ2-6; a possible D gene is TRBD2 (6 bases). The germline CDR1 and CDR2 sequences are SGHTA and FQGNSA. The CDR3 has 13 residues. Trimming took off 8 bases at V and 1 base at J, with 6 bases between the two ends. The CDR3 sequence is CASRGSGANVLTF. The CDR3 DNA follows: TGTGCCAGCCGGGGGTCTGGGGCCAACGTCCTGACTTTC.

The V and J genes are TRBV7-8 and TRBJ1-2; unclear D gene. Trimming cost V 1 base and J 4 bases, with 7 bases left between them. CDR3 size: 13 residues. Germline V gene sequence: CDR1 SGHVS, CDR2 FQNEAQ. The CDR3 spells CASSLEGTYGYTF. CDR3 bases: TGTGCCAGCAGCTTAGAGGGAACCTATGGCTACACCTTC. The full variable domain, in which reference TRBV7-8 and TRBJ1-2 provide the parts outside the CDR3, is GAGVSQSPRYKVAKRGQDVALRCDPISGHVSLFWYQQALGQGPEFLTYFQNEAQLDKSGLPSDRFFAERPEGSVSTLKIQRTQQEDSAVYLCASSLEGTYGYTFGSGTRLTVV.

As for this clone: Additional DNA sequences in this sample encode the identical CDR3. The gene calls are TRBV5-1 and TRBJ1-1, with D perhaps TRBD1 (5 bases). CDR1 SGHRS and CDR2 YFSETQ come from the germline V gene. V was shortened by 1 base and J by 3 bases, with 10 bases between the two germline ends. The CDR3 length is 14 residues. DNA for the CDR3: TGCGCCAGCAGCTTGAATGGGGGGGACACTGAAGCTTTCTTT. Encoded protein: CASSLNGGDTEAFF.

A word on this clone: A junction boundary mismatches the germline segment, possibly from a read error. The chain has TRBV15 and TRBJ2-1, with D perhaps matching TRBD2 (6 bases). Germline-derived CDR1 and CDR2 are LNHNV and YYDKDF (reference sequence). The CDR3 is 13 residues long. The chain's CDR3 is CATSNPPGTGWVF. In DNA, the CDR3 is TGTGCCACCAGCAACCCACCTGGGACTGGGTGGGTCTTC.

V and J are TRBV6-1 and TRBJ1-2, with 9 positions matching TRBD1. The length of the CDR3 is 15 residues. The trim removed 3 bases at V and 4 bases at J, leaving 6 bases unmatched. Germline lookup yields CDR1 MNHNS and CDR2 SASEGT. The CDR3 DNA sequence: TGTGCCAGCAGTGACACAGGGGGCCTCCGCTATGGCTACACCTTC. The encoded protein is CASSDTGGLRYGYTF.

This chain uses TRBV28 with TRBJ1-1; D is perhaps TRBD1 (6 bases). The CDR3 is made up of 15 amino acids. Germline lookup yields CDR1 MDHEN and CDR2 SYDVKM. Deletions cut 7 bases from V and 3 bases from J, with 18 bases between. The CDR3: CASTDSGAGDTEAFF. CDR3 in DNA: TGTGCCAGCACCGATTCGGGGGCTGGGGACACTGAAGCTTTCTTT. Combining the CDR3 with reference TRBV28 and TRBJ1-1 gives the whole variable domain DVKVTQSSRYLVKRTGEKVFLECVQDMDHENMFWYRQDPGLGLRLIYFSYDVKMKEKGDIPEGYSVSREKKERFSLILESASTNQTSMYLCASTDSGAGDTEAFFGQGTRLTVV.